Listed below are T cell receptor beta chains from one sample, sequenced in a study of siplizumab effects on memory and regulatory T cells. The table came from immunoSEQ multiplex PCR; TCRdb's copy has only in-frame clones and leaves some out. This table holds approximately 120,000 clones, 85% to 95% found once. Sequenced sample: non-Treg CD4+ T cells sorted from blood. Source of these receptors: a human donor in good health. Each CDR3 is given with its conserved first and last residue. D genes are given only for firm matches. Expanded clones are given a class, and other clones once, few, many or no size at all.

D gene	clone size	J gene	V gene	CDR3 protein	CDR3 DNA
NA	NA	TRBJ2-2	TRBV7-3	CASSLMKGPGELFF	TGTGCCAGCAGCTTAATGAAGGGCCCCGGGGAGCTGTTTTTT
NA	once	TRBJ1-2	TRBV18	CASSGVGGVDGYTF	TGTGCCAGCTCTGGCGTCGGCGGGGTCGACGGCTACACCTTC
TRBD2	NA	TRBJ2-3	TRBV5-1	CASSIRTSGLSTDTQYF	TGCGCCAGCTCCATCAGGACTAGCGGCCTTAGCACAGATACGCAGTATTTT
TRBD1	NA	TRBJ1-1	TRBV19	CASSILGGQNTEAFF	TGTGCCAGTAGTATCCTAGGGGGCCAGAACACTGAAGCTTTCTTT
TRBD2	NA	TRBJ2-3	TRBV5-1	CASSFGLAGANDLGDTQYF	TGCGCCAGCAGCTTTGGACTAGCGGGGGCCAACGACCTGGGGGATACGCAGTATTTT
NA	few	TRBJ1-5	TRBV2	CASNKDGNQPQHF	TGTGCCAGCAACAAGGACGGGAATCAGCCCCAGCATTTT
NA	NA	TRBJ1-6	TRBV19	CASWSSYNSPLHF	TGTGCCAGTTGGAGCTCCTATAATTCACCCCTCCACTTT
NA	NA	TRBJ2-7	TRBV25-1	CASSEPPGGSGNEQYF	TGTGCCAGCAGTGAACCCCCTGGGGGAAGTGGAAACGAGCAGTACTTC
NA	NA	TRBJ1-2	TRBV2	CASSFYGGTNYGYTF	TGTGCCAGCAGTTTTTATGGGGGTACTAACTATGGCTACACCTTC
NA	NA	TRBJ2-7	TRBV7-3	CASSLNQGTYEQYF	TGTGCCAGCAGCTTAAATCAGGGGACGTACGAGCAGTACTTC
NA	few	TRBJ1-6	TRBV7-3	CASSDGLGNSPLHF	TGTGCCAGCAGCGACGGGTTAGGGAATTCACCCCTCCACTTT
NA	once	TRBJ1-3	TRBV10-3	CAISESMSGQASGNTIYF	TGTGCCATCAGTGAGTCGATGAGCGGCCAGGCCTCTGGAAACACCATATATTTT
TRBD1	NA	TRBJ1-5	TRBV28	CASSLDRGPQPQHF	TGTGCCAGCAGTTTGGACAGGGGTCCTCAGCCCCAGCATTTT
TRBD1	NA	TRBJ1-2	TRBV7-2	CASSRTGQASDLYGYTF	TGTGCCAGCAGCCGTACTGGACAGGCGTCTGATCTCTATGGCTACACCTTC
NA	NA	TRBJ1-6	TRBV14	CASSLNALLGPLHF	TGTGCCAGCAGCCTCAATGCCCTATTGGGTCCCCTCCACTTT
NA	once	TRBJ1-1	TRBV6-4	CASSETGRERHLAFF	TGTGCCAGCAGTGAGACGGGCAGGGAAAGGCATCTGGCTTTCTTT
TRBD1	NA	TRBJ1-2	TRBV4-1	CASSLGQGADYGYTF	TGCGCCAGCAGCCTGGGACAGGGGGCAGACTATGGCTACACCTTC
NA	NA	TRBJ1-1	TRBV6-5	CASSSGTNTEAFF	TGTGCCAGCAGCTCAGGGACGAACACTGAAGCTTTCTTT
NA	NA	TRBJ1-1	TRBV28	CASRTTGYPEAFF	TGTGCCAGCAGGACAACAGGGTATCCTGAAGCTTTCTTT
NA	NA	TRBJ1-3	TRBV19	CASSSVYLSGNTIYF	TGTGCCAGTAGCAGTGTTTATCTCTCTGGAAACACCATATATTTT
NA	NA	TRBJ1-1	TRBV2	CASVLDSNSEAFF	TGTGCCAGCGTTCTGGACAGTAACTCTGAAGCTTTCTTT
NA	NA	TRBJ1-1	TRBV5-1	CASSLGQMNTEAFF	TGCGCCAGCAGCTTGGGGCAGATGAACACTGAAGCTTTCTTT
NA	NA	TRBJ1-4	TRBV19	CASSIRGGEKLFF	TGTGCCAGTAGTATCCGGGGGGGTGAAAAACTGTTTTTT
NA	NA	TRBJ1-1	TRBV19	CASSIMGGNTEAFF	TGTGCCAGTAGTATAATGGGGGGAAACACTGAAGCTTTCTTT
NA	NA	TRBJ1-2	TRBV4-3	CASSQDAQANYGYTF	TGCGCCAGCAGCCAAGACGCACAGGCTAACTATGGCTACACCTTC
TRBD1	NA	TRBJ1-6	TRBV5-1	CASSWTGDYSPLHF	TGCGCCAGCAGCTGGACAGGGGATTATTCACCCCTCCACTTT
TRBD1	once	TRBJ1-5	TRBV27	CASRAGTGANQPQHF	TGTGCCAGCAGAGCCGGGACAGGGGCCAATCAGCCCCAGCATTTT
NA	few	TRBJ1-6	TRBV4-2	CASSQDFQGRQNSPLHF	TGTGCCAGCAGCCAAGATTTTCAAGGACGGCAAAATTCACCCCTCCACTTT
NA	NA	TRBJ1-1	TRBV30	CAWQRTGNTEAFF	TGTGCCTGGCAGAGGACGGGGAACACTGAAGCTTTCTTT
TRBD2	NA	TRBJ2-1	TRBV6-4	CATFQLAGVVEQFF	TGTGCCACCTTCCAACTAGCGGGGGTGGTGGAGCAGTTCTTC
NA	NA	TRBJ2-2	TRBV10-3	CAMEGDTGELFF	TGTGCCATGGAGGGCGACACCGGGGAGCTGTTTTTT
NA	NA	TRBJ2-3	TRBV20-1	CSAGKVDTQYF	TGCAGTGCTGGAAAGGTAGATACGCAGTATTTT
NA	NA	TRBJ1-2	TRBV7-2	CASSRKTGDNYGYTF	TGTGCCAGCAGCCGAAAGACAGGAGATAACTATGGCTACACCTTC
NA	NA	TRBJ1-3	TRBV7-2	CASSSLGGLVSGNTIYF	TGTGCCAGCAGCTCCCTTGGGGGGCTCGTCTCTGGAAACACCATATATTTT
NA	NA	TRBJ2-7	TRBV14	CASSQGAGGAGEQYF	TGTGCCAGCAGCCAAGGGGCAGGGGGGGCCGGCGAGCAGTACTTC
NA	NA	TRBJ2-2	TRBV18	CASSWNAWAPGLGGSLFAGELFF	TGTGCCAGCTCTTGGAACGCCTGGGCTCCGGGTCTCGGGGGCAGCCTGTTCGCCGGGGAGCTGTTTTTT
NA	NA	TRBJ2-4	TRBV18	CASSPSTGRDIQYF	TGTGCCAGCTCACCATCGACAGGGAGGGACATTCAGTACTTC